This section outlines one TCR beta chain sequence together with its context. Antigen unknown. This sample is drawn from a study of radiotherapy plus CTLA-4 blockade in lung cancer. Study-level findings and limits: Reported findings show early blood T cell clone dynamics, with interferon-beta, best predicted response.

Produced via immunoSEQ multiplex PCR; TCRdb's table is partial and in-frame only. Of more than 90,000 clones in the sample, about four fifths were seen once. In germline, CDR1 is MNHEY, CDR2 SVGAGI. The CDR3 loop spans 16 amino acids. The V end lost 2 bases, the J end lost 0 bases, and 11 bases lay between the germline ends. Treatment of patients with chemo-refractory metastatic non-small-cell lung cancer consisted of focal radiation plus CTLA-4 blockade with ipilimumab. This chain links TRBV6-5 with TRBJ2-4; D not resolved. The TCR comes from a human donor with non-small cell lung cancer that progressed on radiotherapy plus ipilimumab. Some clones in this sample may be carry-over from other donors' samples. Source: peripheral blood, taken from a patient treated with radiotherapy plus ipilimumab. CDR3 DNA: TGTGCCAGCAGTTACGGACGAACCTTAGCCAAAAACATTCAGTACTTC. This encodes CASSYGRTLAKNIQYF.